This TCR beta chain was captured by sequencing in a study of cytomegalovirus exposure and HLA in healthy donors. Study conclusions and caveats: Sequencing probably produced one cluster of sequence variants that were highly shared. Excluded were some V segments that proved indistinguishable, including TRBV6-2 and TRBV6-3. In vitro checks showed that a few CMV-associated chains really do target CMV antigens. Reportedly, a later analysis found an Asian-associated ancestry cluster had fewer N-insertions than the roughly 700-donor mean.

The CDR3 consists of 12 residues. The germline V and J ends were trimmed by 3 bases and 10 bases, with 10 bases remaining between them. The germline CDR1 and CDR2 sequences are SNHLY and FYNNEI. 13 Jbeta primers and 60 Vbeta primers were used for the PCR. TCRdb's table, derived via immunoSEQ multiplex PCR, lists solely in-frame clones and lacks some. Of some 150,000 clones in the sample, about 79% are singletons; the top ten hold 0.6% to 0.95%. Details on this clone: The antigen is unknown.

The chain uses TRBV2 and TRBJ2-1, with D possibly TRBD1 on 6 matching bases. Input material: PBMCs. The receptor was isolated from a female donor in good health and CMV-seronegative. The CDR3: CASSEGAGEQFF. DNA for the CDR3: TGTGCCAGCAGTGAGGGGGCTGGCGAGCAGTTCTTC. Filled out from reference TRBV2 and TRBJ2-1, the complete variable domain reads EPEVTQTPSHQVTQMGQEVILRCVPISNHLYFYWYRQILGQKVEFLVSFYNNEISEKSEIFDDQFSVERPDGSNFTLKIRSTKLEDSAMYFCASSEGAGEQFFGPGTRLTVL.